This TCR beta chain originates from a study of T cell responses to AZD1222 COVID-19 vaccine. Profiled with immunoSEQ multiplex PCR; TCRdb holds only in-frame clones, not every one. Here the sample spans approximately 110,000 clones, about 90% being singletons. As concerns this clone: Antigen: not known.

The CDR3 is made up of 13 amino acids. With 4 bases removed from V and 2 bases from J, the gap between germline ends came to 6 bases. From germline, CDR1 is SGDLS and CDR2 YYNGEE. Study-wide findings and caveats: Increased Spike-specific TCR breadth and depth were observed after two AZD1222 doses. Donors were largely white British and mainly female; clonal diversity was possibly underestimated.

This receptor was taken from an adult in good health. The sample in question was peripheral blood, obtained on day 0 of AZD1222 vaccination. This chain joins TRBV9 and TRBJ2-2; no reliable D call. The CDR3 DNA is TGTGCCAGCAGCCCCCCAAACACCGGGGAGCTGTTTTTT. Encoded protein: CASSPPNTGELFF.